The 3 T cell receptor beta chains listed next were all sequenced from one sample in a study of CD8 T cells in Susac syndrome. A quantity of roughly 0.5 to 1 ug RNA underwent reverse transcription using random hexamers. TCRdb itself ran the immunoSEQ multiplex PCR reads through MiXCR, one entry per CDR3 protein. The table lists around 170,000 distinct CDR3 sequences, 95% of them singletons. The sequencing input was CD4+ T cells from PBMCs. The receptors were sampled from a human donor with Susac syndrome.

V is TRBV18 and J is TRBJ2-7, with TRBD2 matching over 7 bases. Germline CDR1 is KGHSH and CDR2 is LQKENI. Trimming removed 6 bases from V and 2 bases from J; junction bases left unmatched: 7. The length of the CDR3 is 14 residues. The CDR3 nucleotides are TGTGCCAGCTCCCAAAGAGCGGGGCCCTACGAGCAGTACTTC. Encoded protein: CASSQRAGPYEQYF.

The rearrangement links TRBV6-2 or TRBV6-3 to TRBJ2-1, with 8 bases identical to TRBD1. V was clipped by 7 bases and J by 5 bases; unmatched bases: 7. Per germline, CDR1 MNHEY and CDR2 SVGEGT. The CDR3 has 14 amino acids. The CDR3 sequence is CASKDRVIHNEQFF. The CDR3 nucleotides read TGTGCCAGCAAGGACAGGGTCATCCACAATGAGCAGTTCTTC.

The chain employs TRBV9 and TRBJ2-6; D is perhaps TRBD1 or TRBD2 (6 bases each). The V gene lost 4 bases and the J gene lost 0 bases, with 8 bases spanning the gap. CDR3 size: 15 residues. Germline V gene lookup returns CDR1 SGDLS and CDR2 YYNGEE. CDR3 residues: CASSRGDSGANVLTF. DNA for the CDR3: TGTGCCAGCAGCAGGGGGGACTCTGGGGCCAACGTCCTGACTTTC.